The 24 T cell receptor beta chains below were found in one sample sequenced in a study of T cells in Graves' hyperthyroidism and ophthalmopathy. RNA transcripts served as the template for amplifying TCR beta CDR3 regions. A set of HTBI primers served as the primers for a first-round RT-PCR of the TCR CDR3. MiXCR was run by TCRdb on the multiplex PCR reads, yielding one entry per CDR3 protein. Of approximately 610,000 distinct CDR3 sequences in the sample, roughly 14% were seen once. Sequenced input: blood. These receptors all come from a woman in her thirties or forties with Graves' ophthalmopathy.

This clonotype was recorded a few times. The V and J genes are TRBV7-2 and TRBJ2-7, with a tentative D call TRBD2 (5 bases). V dropped 5 bases and J dropped 2 bases, with 13 bases sitting between them. CDR3 size: 14 residues. Germline-derived CDR1 and CDR2 are SGHTA and FQGNSA. CDR3 DNA sequence: TGTGCCAGCAGCCCCCCGGGATCCCCCTACGAGCAGTACTTC. It is translated as CASSPPGSPYEQYF.

V usage is TRBV6-2 or TRBV6-3 and J usage is TRBJ1-1; D may be TRBD1 (6 bases). V gave up 6 bases and J gave up 5 bases, with 16 bases separating them. The CDR3 has 14 amino acids. From germline, CDR1 is MNHEY and CDR2 SVGEGT. CDR3 in DNA: TGTGCCAGCAGCCTAACAGGGTTGGTAACTGAAGCTTTCTTT. It codes for CASSLTGLVTEAFF.

This clonotype was counted at least ten times. The V and J genes are TRBV14 and TRBJ2-7; D is unresolved. The CDR3 covers 16 residues. Germline CDR1 and CDR2: SGHDN and FVKESK. V lost 1 base to trimming and J lost 0 bases, with 13 bases between them. The CDR3 bases are TGTGCCAGCAGCCAAGGCCCGGCAATCAGCTCCTACGAGCAGTACTTC. This gives the protein CASSQGPAISSYEQYF.

This clonotype was seen at least ten times. V usage is TRBV12-3 or TRBV12-4 and J usage is TRBJ1-2, with D possibly matching TRBD1 (6 bases). The CDR3 has 13 residues. The V end lost 5 bases, the J end lost 3 bases, and 10 bases lay between the germline ends. CDR3 in amino acids: CASSEGGYYGYTF. The CDR3 nucleotides are TGTGCCAGCAGTGAGGGGGGTTACTATGGCTACACCTTC.

The rearrangement joins TRBV19 to TRBJ1-1; D may be TRBD1 (5 bases). CDR3 length: 15 amino acids. Trimming cost V 5 bases and J 3 bases, with 16 bases left between them. The V gene's germline CDR1 is LNHDA and CDR2 SQIVND (reference sequence). The CDR3 loop is CASSGERGADTEAFF. The CDR3 bases are TGTGCCAGTAGTGGGGAGAGGGGTGCGGACACTGAAGCTTTCTTT.

The chain carries TRBV20-1 and TRBJ1-1; possible D gene TRBD1, 5 bases. This CDR3 is built from 13 residues. V lost 3 bases to trimming and J lost 1 base, with 9 bases between them. The V gene's germline CDR1 is DFQATT and CDR2 SNEGSKA (reference sequence). The chain's CDR3 is CSASQGTNTEAFF. In DNA, the CDR3 is TGCAGTGCTAGTCAGGGAACGAACACTGAAGCTTTCTTT.

This clonotype was observed many times. This chain links TRBV5-1 with TRBJ2-2, with a tentative D call TRBD2 (6 bases). There are 14 residues in the CDR3. Germline V CDR1 and CDR2: SGHRS, YFSETQ. V was cut by 5 bases and J by 1 base, with 9 bases left in between. CDR3 in DNA: TGCGCCAGCAGGAGGGAGGTGAACACCGGGGAGCTGTTTTTT. Translating it yields CASRREVNTGELFF.

This clonotype was seen many times. The chain couples TRBV20-1 to TRBJ2-7; no reliable D call. V lost 0 bases, J lost 4 bases, and 16 bases lay in between. In germline, CDR1 is DFQATT, CDR2 SNEGSKA (reference sequence). The CDR3 covers 15 residues. CDR3 nucleotides: TGCAGTGCTAGAGATAGGCGGAAGGGTGCGTACGAGCAGTACTTC. This encodes CSARDRRKGAYEQYF.

This clonotype occurred many times. V gene TRBV12-3 or TRBV12-4 combines with J gene TRBJ2-7, with D maybe TRBD1 (5 bases). CDR3 length: 13 amino acids. Trimming took 2 bases from V and 6 from J, leaving 11 bases between them. CDR3 coding DNA: TGTGCCAGCAGTTTACAGGGATACGGCGAGCAGTACTTC. It specifies CASSLQGYGEQYF.

This clonotype was seen many times. The V call is TRBV10-1, the J call TRBJ1-5; D gene unclear. The CDR3 extends over 14 amino acids. Germline V CDR1 and CDR2: WNHNN, SYGVQD (reference sequence). V was cut by 8 bases and J by 0 bases, with 11 bases left in between. This CDR3 reads CASPSDHSNQPQHF. CDR3 in DNA: TGCGCCAGCCCCTCGGACCATAGCAATCAGCCCCAGCATTTT.

This clonotype was detected ten times or more. V gene TRBV28 combines with J gene TRBJ1-2; weak D call: TRBD1 (6 bases). CDR1 MDHEN and CDR2 SYDVKM come from the germline V gene. V was pared by 7 bases and J by 3 bases, with 15 bases between. This CDR3 is built from 14 residues. Here the CDR3 reads CASNTDTGHYGYTF. The CDR3 bases are TGTGCCAGCAATACCGATACAGGGCACTATGGCTACACCTTC.

This clonotype was seen at least ten times. This sequence joins TRBV5-1 and TRBJ1-1, with TRBD1 matching over 8 bases. V gave up 3 bases and J gave up 1 base; unmatched junction bases: 2. The CDR3 length is 14 residues. CDR1 SGHRS and CDR2 YFSETQ come from the germline V gene. CDR3 sequence reads: CASSWGQANTEAFF. As DNA, the CDR3 is TGCGCCAGCAGCTGGGGACAGGCGAACACTGAAGCTTTCTTT.

This clonotype occurred many times. The chain has TRBV20-1 and TRBJ2-7, with D tentatively TRBD1 (5 bases). The CDR3 extends over 15 amino acids. Trimming shortened V by 6 bases and J by 5 bases, and 23 bases separated the two germline ends. Germline V gene lookup returns CDR1 DFQATT and CDR2 SNEGSKA (reference sequence). The CDR3 nucleotides are TGCAGTGCCTCAATTCGCGGCAGGGCTGTCCACGAGCAGTACTTC. It encodes CSASIRGRAVHEQYF.

This clonotype has a count of ten or more. V and J are TRBV28 and TRBJ1-2, with 7 bases fitting TRBD1. V lost 7 bases and J lost 4; bases outside the gene matches: 6. Germline V gene data show CDR1 as MDHEN and CDR2 as SYDVKM. The CDR3 extends over 13 amino acids. CDR3 in DNA: TGTGCCAGCACCCAGGGGGGTTCCTATGGCTACACCTTC. Translation: CASTQGGSYGYTF.

This clonotype was seen ten or more times. The chain carries TRBV6-5 and TRBJ1-1; no clear D gene. V shed 6 bases and J shed 1 base, with 9 bases lying between them. CDR1 and CDR2 (germline): MNHEY, SVGAGI. The CDR3 sequence is 13 residues long. CDR3 residues: CASRVNRNTEAFF. CDR3 coding DNA: TGTGCCAGCAGAGTAAACAGGAACACTGAAGCTTTCTTT.

This clonotype was recorded many times. The chain recombines TRBV28 with TRBJ2-2; 8 nucleotides align to TRBD2. CDR3 length: 17 amino acids. J gave up 0 bases and V 7 bases, and 10 bases lay outside the gene matches. The germline V gene encodes CDR1 MDHEN and CDR2 SYDVKM. Here the CDR3 reads CASKDEKRGTNTGELFF. The CDR3 DNA reads TGTGCCAGCAAAGATGAGAAGCGGGGGACGAACACCGGGGAGCTGTTTTTT.

This clonotype was detected ten times or more. The CDR3 loop reads CAGGPWTRDPKNIQYF. The CDR3 DNA is TGTGCCGGGGGGCCCTGGACAAGGGACCCCAAAAACATTCAGTACTTC. The V and J genes are TRBV6-1 and TRBJ2-4; D could derive from TRBD1 or TRBD2 (6 bases each). Trimming removed 11 bases from V and 2 bases from J, with 22 bases in between. The CDR3 sequence is 16 residues long. Germline V CDR1 and CDR2: MNHNS, SASEGT.

Ten or more counts support this clonotype. The chain is built from TRBV6-2 or TRBV6-3 and TRBJ2-2; 8 nucleotides line up with TRBD1. J lost 5 bases, V lost 6 bases, and 8 bases had no gene match. Per germline, CDR1 MNHEY and CDR2 SVGEGT. This CDR3 contains 15 residues. Here the CDR3 reads CASSKRGQATGELFF. CDR3 coding DNA: TGTGCCAGCAGCAAACGGGGACAGGCAACCGGGGAGCTGTTTTTT.

This clonotype was picked up many times. The rearrangement links TRBV11-2 to TRBJ1-2; tentatively, D is TRBD1 (6 bases). The CDR3 loop spans 16 amino acids. The germline gives CDR1 SGHAT, CDR2 FQNNGV. The V end lost 5 bases, the J end lost 1 base, and 17 bases lay between the germline ends. The CDR3 DNA reads as TGTGCCAGCAGCCAGGTGTCCAGGGGAAGTAACTATGGCTACACCTTC. Translated, it gives CASSQVSRGSNYGYTF.

The chain has TRBV6-5 and TRBJ1-6; tentative D call: TRBD1 (6 bases). Between the trimmed V and J ends, which lost 4 bases and 9 bases, there was a span of 10 bases. The length of the CDR3 is 13 residues. The germline CDR1 and CDR2 sequences are MNHEY and SVGAGI. In nucleotides, the CDR3 is TGTGCCAGCAGTTCCTTCAGGGGTTCACCCCTCCACTTT. It is translated as CASSSFRGSPLHF.

As to this clonotype: Its ends do not fully match the called genes, so a read error is possible. The chain uses TRBV7-8 and TRBJ2-5; 8 bases are a match to TRBD1. The CDR3 is made up of 15 amino acids. Looked up from germline, CDR1 is SGHVS and CDR2 is FQNEAQ. CDR3 coding DNA: TGTGCCAGCAGCTTGAGGACAGGGAGGACTGAGATCCAGTACTTC. Its protein product is CASSLRTGRTEIQYF.

The CDR3 nucleotides read TGTGCCAGCACTCCAGTAGCGGGAGGGCCGGAGACCCAGTACTTC. This gives the protein CASTPVAGGPETQYF. The V call is TRBV25-1, the J call TRBJ2-5, with TRBD2 identical over 11 bases. The germline CDR1 and CDR2 sequences are MGHDK and SYGVNS. CDR3 length: 15 amino acids. Germline trimming cut 7 bases from V and 5 bases from J; bases unmatched to any gene: 9.

This clonotype was counted many times. J is TRBJ1-1 and V is TRBV10-2; no clear D gene. Germline V lookup: CDR1 WSHSY, CDR2 SAAADI. CDR3 size: 13 residues. Trimming took 4 bases from V and 1 from J, leaving 7 bases between them. The CDR3 here is CASSVEENTEAFF. CDR3 coding DNA: TGCGCCAGCAGTGTTGAGGAGAACACTGAAGCTTTCTTT.

This clonotype was counted many times. This chain links TRBV11-1 with TRBJ2-7, with a possible D match to TRBD2 (5 bases). The CDR3 runs to 13 residues. Looked up from germline, CDR1 is SGHAT and CDR2 is FQDESV (reference sequence). Trimming pared 1 base from V and 5 bases from J, leaving 9 bases between. The CDR3 nucleotides read TGTGCCAGCAGCTTAGAGTCGAGGGACGAGCAGTACTTC. Amino acids: CASSLESRDEQYF.